These T cell receptor beta chains were read from a single sample in a study of response to subunit inactivated influenza vaccine. TCRdb itself ran the RT-PCR reads through MiXCR, one entry per CDR3 protein. The repertoire holds about 800,000 distinct CDR3 sequences, with about 20% as singletons. The starting material was PBMCs from blood, obtained less than 6 days after vaccination. The source of these receptors is a man aged 50-59 years who received an inactivated influenza vaccine. The CDR3 runs from the conserved cysteine through the conserved F or W. D genes are given only for firm matches. Some rows mark clone size as missing; the rest say once, few, many or name a class of expanded clone.

CDR3 length	J gene	clone size	V gene	D gene	CDR3 DNA	CDR3 protein
15	TRBJ2-1	few	TRBV20-1	TRBD2	TGCAGTGCTAGACAATTAGCGGGACCGATCAATGAGCAGTTCTTC	CSARQLAGPINEQFF
15	TRBJ2-5	.	TRBV4-1	.	TGCGCCAGCAGCCATGGCAGGGCCGTTGCAGAGACCCAGTACTTC	CASSHGRAVAETQYF
17	TRBJ2-3	few	TRBV15	.	TGTGCCACCAGCAGAGACCCCACAGGTTTTCGGTCAGATACGCAGTATTTT	CATSRDPTGFRSDTQYF
13	TRBJ1-4	.	TRBV18	.	TGTGCCAGCTCAACTGAAATCGATTTTAAACTGTTTTTT	CASSTEIDFKLFF
17	TRBJ2-2	.	TRBV18	.	TGTGCCAGCTCACCATTCCAGGGCTCGGTCTACACCGGGGAGCTGTTTTTT	CASSPFQGSVYTGELFF
13	TRBJ2-1	.	TRBV7-2	.	TGTGCCAGCAGCTCCCTCGGGCTACTTGAGCAGTTCTTC	CASSSLGLLEQFF
16	TRBJ2-6	few	TRBV29-1	.	TGCAGCGTTCAAGGACAGAGTGCGTCTGGGGCCAACGTCCTGACTTTC	CSVQGQSASGANVLTF
16	TRBJ2-1	.	TRBV28	TRBD1	TGTGCCAGCAGTTTACGCTTGGGACAGGGGCTCAATGAGCAGTTCTTC	CASSLRLGQGLNEQFF
14	TRBJ2-3	.	TRBV11-2	TRBD2	TGTGCCAGCAGTTCCGGGACTAGTGGATATACGCAGTATTTT	CASSSGTSGYTQYF
14	TRBJ1-1	many	TRBV7-2	.	TGTGCCAGCAGCCTAGGGGGTCAGAACACTGAAGCTTTCTTT	CASSLGGQNTEAFF
12	TRBJ1-1	.	TRBV12-3/TRBV12-4	.	TGTGCCAGCGGGATGGGGCAGACTGAAGCTTTCTTT	CASGMGQTEAFF
15	TRBJ2-5	few	TRBV25-1	TRBD2	TGTGCCAGCAGTGTTGGCGGGAGCGTCCAAGAGACCCAGTACTTC	CASSVGGSVQETQYF
14	TRBJ2-5	few	TRBV28	.	TGTGCCAGCAGTTCCGACGGCTACTGGGAGACCCAGTACTTC	CASSSDGYWETQYF
15	TRBJ1-5	.	TRBV20-1	.	TGCAGTGCTCTTGGAGGGGGAAGTGGCAATCAGCCCCAGCATTTT	CSALGGGSGNQPQHF
15	TRBJ2-3	.	TRBV4-2	TRBD1	TGTGCCAGCAGCCAAAGTGACAGGGGCGGCGATACGCAGTATTTT	CASSQSDRGGDTQYF
14	TRBJ2-7	.	TRBV11-2	TRBD2	TGTGCCAGCAGCTGGACTAGCGGGGGGCCCGAGCAGTACTTC	CASSWTSGGPEQYF
17	TRBJ2-1	many	TRBV29-1	.	TGCAGCGCGGCATATCCCTCCGGGAAGAAGTTCGGAGACGAGCAGTTCTTC	CSAAYPSGKKFGDEQFF
12	TRBJ2-5	.	TRBV20-1	.	TGCAGTGCGCCGACAGACGGAAAGACCCAGTACTTC	CSAPTDGKTQYF
14	TRBJ2-1	.	TRBV10-1	.	TGCGCCAGCAGTGATCCTAGGATCTACAATGAGCAGTTCTTC	CASSDPRIYNEQFF
14	TRBJ2-3	.	TRBV25-1	TRBD2	TGTGCCAGCAGCGAGCGGGGGGCGACAGATACGCAGTATTTT	CASSERGATDTQYF
13	TRBJ2-1	.	TRBV29-1	.	TGCAGCGTAGCCCCTACTAGTCTTTTTGAGCAGTTCTTC	CSVAPTSLFEQFF
16	TRBJ2-1	.	TRBV24-1	TRBD1	TGTGCCACCAGTGATCCCGGACAGGGGGCCCACAGTGAGCAGTTCTTC	CATSDPGQGAHSEQFF
21	TRBJ2-6	.	TRBV7-9	TRBD2	TGTGCCAGCAGCTTCGGTCCACAAACTAGCGGGAGATCTCCTGGGGCCAACGTCCTGACTTTC	CASSFGPQTSGRSPGANVLTF
16	TRBJ2-1	.	TRBV2	TRBD1	TGTGCCAGCAGTGAAGCCCTGGGACAGCACTACAATGAGCAGTTCTTC	CASSEALGQHYNEQFF
15	TRBJ1-2	few	TRBV15	.	TGTGCCACAAGACAGGACATAGGATCTAACTATGGCTACACCTTC	CATRQDIGSNYGYTF
15	TRBJ2-7	.	TRBV4-3	.	TGCGCCAGCAGCCAAGAGCTTGGCAGGTCCTACGAGCAGTACTTC	CASSQELGRSYEQYF
13	TRBJ2-7	.	TRBV7-9	TRBD1	TGTGCCAGCAGCTGGCAGGGGGCTGGGGAGCAGTACTTC	CASSWQGAGEQYF